Shown below are 20 T cell receptor beta chains from a single sample sequenced in a study of blood T cell repertoires in COVID-19. The repertoire was sequenced with immunoSEQ multiplex PCR; TCRdb's copy has only in-frame clones and lacks some. There are over 85,000 clones in the sample; approximately 85% occur only once, and 9.5% to 15% lies in the top ten. Source material: peripheral blood. Receptors were obtained from a human donor in a cohort sampled during active COVID-19.

The J gene is TRBJ1-1, the V gene TRBV19; 7 bases are a match to TRBD1. The J segment lost 0 bases and the V segment lost 5 bases, leaving 6 bases of the junction unmatched. The CDR3 sequence is 15 residues long. The germline CDR1 and CDR2 sequences are LNHDA and SQIVND (reference sequence). CDR3 nucleotides: TGTGCCAGTAGTGTTGACAGGGCCGTGAACACTGAAGCTTTCTTT. This gives the protein CASSVDRAVNTEAFF. The variable domain in full, with the rest retrieved from reference TRBV19 and TRBJ1-1, is DGGITQSPKYLFRKEGQNVTLSCEQNLNHDAMYWYRQDPGQGLRLIYYSQIVNDFQKGDIAEGYSVSREKKESFPLTVTSAQKNPTAFYLCASSVDRAVNTEAFFGQGTRLTVV.

The chain carries TRBV5-1 and TRBJ2-7; tentative D call: TRBD1 (7 bases). The CDR3 length is 12 residues. Trimming took off 5 bases at V and 7 bases at J, with 13 bases between the two ends. Germline loops: CDR1 SGHRS, CDR2 YFSETQ. CDR3 bases: TGCGCCAGCAGGGAGGGGGCAGGAGAGCAGTACTTC. Translation: CASREGAGEQYF.

This clone showed up just once. V gene TRBV4-3 combines with J gene TRBJ2-3, with TRBD2 identical over 11 bases. Germline CDR1 is LGHNA and CDR2 is YSLEER. This CDR3 region has 15 residues. J lost 5 bases, V lost 3 bases, and 4 bases had no gene match. CDR3 amino acids: CASSHLTSGEDTQYF. The CDR3 DNA sequence: TGCGCCAGCAGCCACTTGACTAGCGGGGAAGATACGCAGTATTTT.

This clone was picked up one time. The chain carries TRBV7-9 and TRBJ1-4; TRBD1 is a possible D gene (6 bases). This CDR3 has 14 residues. Germline CDR1 SEHNR, CDR2 FQNEAQ (reference sequence). V shed 5 bases and J shed 0 bases, with 7 bases lying between them. DNA for the CDR3: TGTGCCAGCAGCCCAGGGGCAACTAATGAAAAACTGTTTTTT. This sequence encodes CASSPGATNEKLFF.

The V gene is TRBV7-2, the J gene TRBJ1-2; D gene ambiguous. The CDR3 spans 12 residues. The germline V gene encodes CDR1 SGHTA and CDR2 FQGNSA. Trimming shortened V by 1 base and J by 8 bases, and 8 bases separated the two germline ends. CDR3 nucleotides: TGTGCCAGCAGCTTAGTAGTTATGGGCTACACCTTC. Its protein is CASSLVVMGYTF. The full variable domain, rest sourced from reference TRBV7-2 and TRBJ1-2, is GAGVSQSPSNKVTEKGKDVELRCDPISGHTALYWYRQSLGQGLEFLIYFQGNSAPDKSGLPSDRFSAERTGGSVSTLTIQRTQQEDSAVYLCASSLVVMGYTFGSGTRLTVV.

This chain joins TRBV30 and TRBJ1-2, with D possibly TRBD1 on 6 matching bases. This CDR3 is 13 amino acids long. The V end was cut by 7 bases, the J end by 6 bases, with 18 bases between. The germline CDR1 and CDR2 sequences are GTSNPN and SVGIG (reference sequence). The CDR3 here is CASLQGSGNGYTF. DNA of the CDR3: TGTGCCTCACTACAGGGTTCGGGGAATGGCTACACCTTC.

In this sample, this clone turned up once. The chain carries TRBV7-9 and TRBJ2-7; D gene ambiguous. The germline CDR1 and CDR2 sequences are SEHNR and FQNEAQ (reference sequence). Trimming pared 1 base from V and 2 bases from J, leaving 12 bases between. The CDR3 contains 15 residues. CDR3 sequence (DNA): TGTGCCAGCAGCTTAGGGCTGGGCAGGCCCTACGAGCAGTACTTC. This translates into CASSLGLGRPYEQYF.

The chain joins TRBV7-3 to TRBJ2-1; the match to TRBD2 covers 9 bases. V dropped 5 bases and J dropped 10; count of bases not matched to a gene: 6. This CDR3 region has 13 residues. CDR1 and CDR2 from the germline V gene are SGHTA and FQGTGA. The CDR3 DNA follows: TGTGCCAGCAGCACCCAGCGGGAGGAAGAGCAGTTCTTC. Translating gives CASSTQREEEQFF. The full variable domain, in which reference TRBV7-3 and TRBJ2-1 provide the parts outside the CDR3, is GAGVSQTPSNKVTEKGKYVELRCDPISGHTALYWYRQSLGQGPEFLIYFQGTGAADDSGLPNDRFFAVRPEGSVSTLKIQRTERGDSAVYLCASSTQREEEQFFGPGTRLTVL.

The CDR3 sequence is CASSLAWQGAGNEQFF. The CDR3 DNA reads as TGCGCCAGCAGCTTGGCCTGGCAGGGGGCCGGGAATGAGCAGTTCTTC. The rearrangement uses TRBV5-1 and TRBJ2-1, with 8 bases fitting TRBD1. Looked up from germline, CDR1 is SGHRS and CDR2 is YFSETQ. V shed 0 bases, J shed 7 bases, and the junction held 9 bases outside the gene matches. The CDR3 contains 16 residues.

The chain couples TRBV29-1 to TRBJ2-3; D may be TRBD2 (6 bases). The CDR3 has 13 amino acids. The ends were cut back, 1 base at V and 4 bases at J, with 9 bases in the middle. In germline, CDR1 is SQVTM, CDR2 ANQGSEA. The CDR3 DNA sequence: TGCAGCGTTGAAGTGGGGGGACCAGATACGCAGTATTTT. Protein product: CSVEVGGPDTQYF.

V usage is TRBV27 and J usage is TRBJ2-7, with TRBD2 matching over 14 bases. Germline values: CDR1 MNHEY, CDR2 SMNVEV (reference sequence). The junction had 17 bases not matched to a gene; V was cut back by 5 bases and J by 5 bases. This CDR3 comprises 19 residues. This CDR3 reads CASSEGLAGVIRPVDEQYF. CDR3 coding DNA: TGTGCCAGCAGTGAGGGACTAGCGGGAGTCATAAGACCAGTCGACGAGCAGTACTTC.

The chain links TRBV30 to TRBJ1-5; perhaps TRBD1 as D (6 bases). From germline, CDR1 is GTSNPN and CDR2 SVGIG (reference sequence). The CDR3 has 12 amino acids. Trimming took off 6 bases at V and 7 bases at J, with 13 bases between the two ends. CDR3 in amino acids: CACRKQGQPQHF. The CDR3, as DNA: TGTGCCTGCCGCAAACAGGGCCAGCCCCAGCATTTT.

V usage is TRBV19 and J usage is TRBJ2-3; the match to TRBD2 covers 9 bases. The ends lost 3 bases at V and 5 bases at J; junction bases unmatched: 3. From germline, CDR1 is LNHDA and CDR2 SQIVND (reference sequence). CDR3 length: 14 residues. The CDR3 spells CASSIRRGGDTQYF. CDR3 coding DNA: TGTGCCAGTAGTATCCGGCGGGGGGGAGATACGCAGTATTTT.

The chain employs TRBV10-3 and TRBJ1-5; D possibly corresponds to TRBD1 (5 bases). This CDR3 region has 13 residues. Germline V lookup: CDR1 ENHRY, CDR2 SYGVKD. V gave up 11 bases and J gave up 3 bases, with 14 bases separating them. CDR3 region: CAAGRGDNQPQHF. The CDR3 DNA sequence: TGTGCCGCAGGACGGGGGGACAATCAGCCCCAGCATTTT.

The chain couples TRBV5-1 to TRBJ1-1; 8 bases match TRBD1. Per germline, CDR1 SGHRS and CDR2 YFSETQ. The CDR3 consists of 15 residues. The trim removed 4 bases at V and 4 bases at J, leaving 9 bases unmatched. The CDR3 is CASSTGQGGGTEAFF. The CDR3 DNA follows: TGCGCCAGCAGCACTGGACAGGGAGGGGGCACTGAAGCTTTCTTT.

The chain has TRBV9 and TRBJ1-2; D unclear. The CDR3 totals 15 residues. V was cut by 1 base and J by 4 bases, with 14 bases left in between. The germline CDR1 and CDR2 sequences are SGDLS and YYNGEE. DNA of the CDR3: TGTGCCAGCAGCGTATCATCGGGAGGAGGCTATGGCTACACCTTC. Amino acids: CASSVSSGGGYGYTF.

The V and J genes are TRBV7-8 and TRBJ2-7, with 7 bases that match TRBD2. Germline V gene sequence: CDR1 SGHVS, CDR2 FQNEAQ. Trimming at V came to 1 base and at J to 4 bases, leaving 19 bases not matched to a gene. This CDR3 has 19 residues. The CDR3 coding sequence is TGTGCCAGCAGCTTAGACAAGACCGGCGGGAGCAAATCAAAATACGAGCAGTACTTC. It translates to CASSLDKTGGSKSKYEQYF. The full variable domain, with the rest looked up from reference TRBV7-8 and TRBJ2-7, is GAGVSQSPRYKVAKRGQDVALRCDPISGHVSLFWYQQALGQGPEFLTYFQNEAQLDKSGLPSDRFFAERPEGSVSTLKIQRTQQEDSAVYLCASSLDKTGGSKSKYEQYFGPGTRLTVT.

The chain combines TRBV7-2 with TRBJ2-3, with 16 positions matching TRBD2. After removal of 4 bases from V and 2 bases from J, the junction contained 9 bases not matched to a gene. The CDR3 loop spans 19 amino acids. Germline V lookup: CDR1 SGHTA, CDR2 FQGNSA. This CDR3 reads CASSSPGLAGGASTDTQYF. The CDR3 nucleotides are TGTGCCAGCAGCTCCCCGGGACTAGCGGGGGGGGCCTCCACAGATACGCAGTATTTT.

This sequence joins TRBV28 and TRBJ2-3; a weak D match, TRBD2 (5 bases). The V end was cut by 4 bases, the J end by 0 bases, with 17 bases between. Looked up from germline, CDR1 is MDHEN and CDR2 is SYDVKM. The CDR3 covers 17 residues. CDR3 DNA: TGTGCCAGCAGTTCGGACTTTTTTACCCCTAGCACAGATACGCAGTATTTT. Its protein product is CASSSDFFTPSTDTQYF.

The chain combines TRBV3-1 (or the pseudogene TRBV3-2) with TRBJ1-2; D unresolved. V lost 4 bases to trimming and J lost 3 bases, with 15 bases between them. This CDR3 spans 15 amino acids. Germline assignment: CDR1 LGHDT and CDR2 YNNKEL (reference sequence). The CDR3 is CASSPSMLEHYGYTF. The CDR3 nucleotides are TGTGCCAGCAGCCCCTCCATGTTGGAGCACTATGGCTACACCTTC.